Listed below are T cell receptor beta chains from one sample, sequenced in a study of blood T cell repertoires in COVID-19. Clones were read by immunoSEQ multiplex PCR, and TCRdb kept only the in-frame ones, dropping some. This table holds approximately 500,000 clones, roughly 91% found once. Source material: peripheral blood. These receptors were obtained from a woman aged 45-65 years with COVID-19, enrolled during active disease. CDR3s include the opening cysteine and the closing phenylalanine or tryptophan. The order of the fields is CDR3 DNA, CDR3 protein, CDR3 length, D gene, clone size, J gene, V gene. D genes are given only for firm matches. Clone size is stated in some rows and not others, as once, few, many or a class when expanded.

DNA: TGTGCCAGCTCATCCGGCACAGGGTTGGATACGCAGTATTTT
CDR3: CASSSGTGLDTQYF
length: 14
D: NA
size: NA
J: TRBJ2-3
V: TRBV18

DNA: TGTGCCAGCAGCCTCGGAGGATTCTCCTACAATGAGCAGTTCTTC
CDR3: CASSLGGFSYNEQFF
length: 15
D: NA
size: NA
J: TRBJ2-1
V: TRBV11-3

DNA: TGTGCCAGCAGTCCAAGCACAGATACGCAGTATTTT
CDR3: CASSPSTDTQYF
length: 12
D: NA
size: NA
J: TRBJ2-3
V: TRBV3-1/TRBV3-2

DNA: TGCGCCAGCAGCTTAGGACAGGGGCCCACCGGGGAGCTGTTTTTT
CDR3: CASSLGQGPTGELFF
length: 15
D: TRBD1
size: once
J: TRBJ2-2
V: TRBV5-1

DNA: TGTGCCAGCAGCAAGACAGGAGACACAGATACGCAGTATTTT
CDR3: CASSKTGDTDTQYF
length: 14
D: NA
size: NA
J: TRBJ2-3
V: TRBV21-1

DNA: TGTGCCACCAGTGATTTACGTATCAGCACCGGGGAGCTGTTTTTT
CDR3: CATSDLRISTGELFF
length: 15
D: NA
size: NA
J: TRBJ2-2
V: TRBV24-1

DNA: TGTGCCAGCAGCTTTGACACCTCCTATGGCTACACCTTC
CDR3: CASSFDTSYGYTF
length: 13
D: NA
size: NA
J: TRBJ1-2
V: TRBV7-9

DNA: TGTGCCAGCAGCAAAGCCGGGACAGGGACCTCCGAGCAGTACTTC
CDR3: CASSKAGTGTSEQYF
length: 15
D: TRBD1
size: NA
J: TRBJ2-7
V: TRBV7-9

DNA: TGTGCCAGTAGTATTTCAGGGGGAGGCTACACCTTC
CDR3: CASSISGGGYTF
length: 12
D: TRBD1
size: NA
J: TRBJ1-2
V: TRBV19

DNA: TGTGCCATCAGTGAGTCGATGGGGGGGACGCAGTATTTT
CDR3: CAISESMGGTQYF
length: 13
D: TRBD2
size: NA
J: TRBJ2-3
V: TRBV10-3

DNA: TGTGCCAGCAGCCTGGGAGGGACAGGACCACACAATGAGCAGTTCTTC
CDR3: CASSLGGTGPHNEQFF
length: 16
D: NA
size: NA
J: TRBJ2-1
V: TRBV5-8

DNA: TGTGCCAGCAGTTACGGTGCGGCGAGGTACACTGAAGCTTTCTTT
CDR3: CASSYGAARYTEAFF
length: 15
D: NA
size: NA
J: TRBJ1-1
V: TRBV6-5

DNA: TGTGCCAGCACCGACACAGGGGGCGGTGAAGCTTTCTTT
CDR3: CASTDTGGGEAFF
length: 13
D: TRBD1
size: NA
J: TRBJ1-1
V: TRBV6-5

DNA: TGCGCCAGCAGCTTGGACAGGGACCCATATGGCTACACCTTC
CDR3: CASSLDRDPYGYTF
length: 14
D: NA
size: NA
J: TRBJ1-2
V: TRBV5-1

DNA: TGTGCCAGCAGCTATTCCCGGGAAGGCTACACCTTC
CDR3: CASSYSREGYTF
length: 12
D: NA
size: few
J: TRBJ1-2
V: TRBV3-1/TRBV3-2

DNA: TGTGCCAGCAGCTTAGATCCCAAGACTATCCTTGGGGAGCAGTTCTTC
CDR3: CASSLDPKTILGEQFF
length: 16
D: NA
size: NA
J: TRBJ2-1
V: TRBV11-3

DNA: TGTGCCTGGAGTGTACGTCAGGGGCCCTCAGATACGCAGTATTTT
CDR3: CAWSVRQGPSDTQYF
length: 15
D: NA
size: NA
J: TRBJ2-3
V: TRBV30

DNA: TGTGCCAGCAGTAGGACAGTATCCTACGAGCAGTACTTC
CDR3: CASSRTVSYEQYF
length: 13
D: NA
size: NA
J: TRBJ2-7
V: TRBV6-4

DNA: TGTGCCAGTAGCCTGACAGGGGGCGCAATATTGCATTCACCCCTCCACTTT
CDR3: CASSLTGGAILHSPLHF
length: 17
D: TRBD1
size: NA
J: TRBJ1-6
V: TRBV19

DNA: TGTGCCAGCAGCTGGGGGACTAGCGGGGCCTCCGCTGAGCAGTTCTTC
CDR3: CASSWGTSGASAEQFF
length: 16
D: TRBD2
size: NA
J: TRBJ2-1
V: TRBV5-6

DNA: TGCGCCAGCAGCCCGGAGGTGGGAAGGTCCTACGAGCAGTACTTC
CDR3: CASSPEVGRSYEQYF
length: 15
D: NA
size: NA
J: TRBJ2-7
V: TRBV5-1

DNA: TGTGCCAGCGCGGAGGGGCGGGGCTCTAGCACAGATACGCAGTATTTT
CDR3: CASAEGRGSSTDTQYF
length: 16
D: NA
size: once
J: TRBJ2-3
V: TRBV5-4

DNA: TGTGCCAGCAGTTTGACAGGGGGAAACTATGGCTACACCTTC
CDR3: CASSLTGGNYGYTF
length: 14
D: TRBD1
size: few
J: TRBJ1-2
V: TRBV2

DNA: TGTGCCATCAGTGAGTACGTAGGGGAGAACACTGAAGCTTTCTTT
CDR3: CAISEYVGENTEAFF
length: 15
D: NA
size: NA
J: TRBJ1-1
V: TRBV10-3

DNA: TGTGCCAGCAGCTTACCCATCTTGGGACTAGCGGGGATGGATACGCAGTATTTT
CDR3: CASSLPILGLAGMDTQYF
length: 18
D: TRBD2
size: NA
J: TRBJ2-3
V: TRBV5-6

DNA: TGTGCCAGCAGTGACTCCAGGGGGCAGGGGAATGAGCAGTTCTTC
CDR3: CASSDSRGQGNEQFF
length: 15
D: TRBD1
size: NA
J: TRBJ2-1
V: TRBV6-4

DNA: TGCGCCAGCAGCTTCGGACCCTCCCAGGAGGGTGAAGCTTTCTTT
CDR3: CASSFGPSQEGEAFF
length: 15
D: NA
size: NA
J: TRBJ1-1
V: TRBV5-1

DNA: TGTGCCAGCAGCCACCCTGGGGGGGCGGGCACCGGGGAGCTGTTTTTT
CDR3: CASSHPGGAGTGELFF
length: 16
D: NA
size: once
J: TRBJ2-2
V: TRBV11-2

DNA: TGTGCCAGCAGCCGCAACAGGGTTCTATCTGAAGCTTTCTTT
CDR3: CASSRNRVLSEAFF
length: 14
D: NA
size: NA
J: TRBJ1-1
V: TRBV3-1/TRBV3-2

DNA: TGCGCCAGCAGCCACACGACAGGGGGTAATGGCTACACCTTC
CDR3: CASSHTTGGNGYTF
length: 14
D: TRBD1
size: NA
J: TRBJ1-2
V: TRBV4-1

DNA: TGCGCCAGCAGCGCGACATCCCAACAGGAGCCCCAGCATTTT
CDR3: CASSATSQQEPQHF
length: 14
D: NA
size: NA
J: TRBJ1-5
V: TRBV4-1

DNA: TGTGCCAGCAGCTCCGGGTTTTGGGGGGATACTGAAGCTTTCTTT
CDR3: CASSSGFWGDTEAFF
length: 15
D: NA
size: NA
J: TRBJ1-1
V: TRBV7-9

DNA: TGTGCCAGCAGCTTAGGATCTAGGGGTCTGGGCTACGAGCAGTACTTC
CDR3: CASSLGSRGLGYEQYF
length: 16
D: NA
size: NA
J: TRBJ2-7
V: TRBV7-2